The T cell receptor beta chain under discussion was sequenced for a study of T cells in Graves' hyperthyroidism and ophthalmopathy. Study-wide findings and caveats: Progression to ophthalmopathy was predicted a median of 6.5 months early. Blood also contained most expanded thyroid clonotypes above 0.001.

Note on this clonotype: What it binds is unknown.

Per germline, CDR1 SGHNT and CDR2 YYREEE (reference sequence). The V gene end was trimmed by 4 bases and the J gene end by 10 bases; junction bases not matched to a gene: 16. This CDR3 comprises 15 residues. RNA transcripts yielded amplified TCR beta CDR3 regions. HTBI primers were used for first-round RT-PCR of the TCR CDR3. TCRdb recomputed calls from the multiplex PCR reads with MiXCR, one row per CDR3 protein. The sample holds hundreds of thousands of distinct CDR3 sequences, less than 15% seen once. Pregnant or lactating patients were excluded, as were those with uncontrolled infection or other autoimmune disease. Clinicians diagnosed patients from clinical symptoms, serum thyroxine and TRAb, thyroid ultrasound and orbital computed tomography.

The origin of this receptor is a young woman with Graves' hyperthyroidism. J is TRBJ1-1 and V is TRBV5-4, with 7 nucleotides matching TRBD1. Sequenced sample: blood. The CDR3 loop is CASSSRSGTDVGAFF. CDR3 in DNA: TGTGCCAGCAGCAGTCGAAGCGGGACAGACGTCGGAGCTTTCTTT.